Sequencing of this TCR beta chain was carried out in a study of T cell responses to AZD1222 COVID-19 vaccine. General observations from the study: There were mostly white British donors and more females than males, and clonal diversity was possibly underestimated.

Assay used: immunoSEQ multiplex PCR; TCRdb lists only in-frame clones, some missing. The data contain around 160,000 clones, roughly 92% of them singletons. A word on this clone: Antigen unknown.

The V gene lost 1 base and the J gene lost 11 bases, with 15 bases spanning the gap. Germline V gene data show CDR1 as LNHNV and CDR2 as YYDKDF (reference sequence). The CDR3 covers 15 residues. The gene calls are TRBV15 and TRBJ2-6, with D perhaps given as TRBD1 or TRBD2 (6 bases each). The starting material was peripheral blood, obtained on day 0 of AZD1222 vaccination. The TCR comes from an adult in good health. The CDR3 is CATSRGGAGSDVLTF. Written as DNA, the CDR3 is TGTGCCACCAGCAGAGGGGGGGCAGGCTCAGACGTCCTGACTTTC.